These 26 T cell receptor beta chains came from one sample sequenced in a study of human T cells and chemical hapten exposure. TCRdb recomputed calls from the RACE reads with MiXCR, one row per CDR3 protein. The table shows approximately 52,000 distinct CDR3 sequences, with roughly 9.9% occurring only once. The time point here: pre-sensitization, week 0. Treatment here: therapeutic diphenylcyclopropenone sensitization with weekly scalp DPC. The sequences come from whole blood, collected in connection with sensitization to the hapten diphenylcyclopropenone (DPC). The source of these receptors is a woman in her thirties or forties with alopecia areata. Some clones in this sample may be carry-over from other donors' samples.

The sample holds many counts of this clonotype. As DNA, the CDR3 is TGTGCCAGCAGCCAAACAGCGAACACTGAAGCTTTCTTT. Encoded protein: CASSQTANTEAFF. The rearrangement joins TRBV14 to TRBJ1-1; D gene ambiguous. The germline CDR1 and CDR2 sequences are SGHDN and FVKESK. Trimming cost V 2 bases and J 1 base, with 5 bases left between them. There are 13 residues in the CDR3.

There are a few counts of this clonotype. The chain carries TRBV12-3 or TRBV12-4 and TRBJ1-2; 9 bases are shared with TRBD1. This CDR3 has 13 amino acids. The junction had 7 bases not matched to a gene; V was cut back by 8 bases and J by 6 bases. The CDR3 spells CASGDRVYHGYTF. CDR3 DNA: TGTGCCAGCGGGGACAGGGTTTATCATGGCTACACCTTC.

This clonotype was seen at least ten times. This sequence joins TRBV15 and TRBJ2-4; possible D gene TRBD1, 6 bases. CDR3 length: 14 amino acids. Per germline, CDR1 LNHNV and CDR2 YYDKDF (reference sequence). Deletions cut 0 bases from V and 5 bases from J, with 8 bases between. The CDR3 region has the DNA TGTGCCACCAGCAGAGACAGGGGAGAAAACATTCAGTACTTC. It is translated as CATSRDRGENIQYF.

This clonotype was observed a handful of times. The V call is TRBV6-4, the J call TRBJ2-3; D may be TRBD2 (7 bases). From germline, CDR1 is MRHNA and CDR2 SNTAGT. With 8 bases removed from V and 1 base from J, the gap between germline ends came to 19 bases. This CDR3 has 16 residues. CDR3 bases: TGTGCCAGCTCGATTGGGGGGGCCGGTGGCACAGATACGCAGTATTTT. This gives the protein CASSIGGAGGTDTQYF.

The J gene is TRBJ1-2, the V gene TRBV30, with D unclear. The CDR3 length is 14 residues. Germline V gives CDR1 GTSNPN, CDR2 SVGIG (reference sequence). The ends were cut back, 2 bases at V and 4 bases at J, with 14 bases in the middle. The CDR3 DNA sequence: TGTGCCTGGAGTTTTCCCAGTCGCAGCTATGGCTACACCTTC. Its translation is CAWSFPSRSYGYTF.

The chain has TRBV18 and TRBJ1-5, with D possibly matching TRBD1 (5 bases). The germline V gene encodes CDR1 KGHSH and CDR2 LQKENI. Trimming took off 2 bases at V and 2 bases at J, with 10 bases between the two ends. The CDR3 extends over 15 amino acids. The DNA of the CDR3 is TGTGCCAGCTCACCAGGATCGGGGCGCAATCAGCCCCAGCATTTT. It codes for CASSPGSGRNQPQHF.

This clonotype appeared many times. CDR3 sequence reads: CAWSVRGRGNEKLFF. As DNA, the CDR3 is TGTGCCTGGAGTGTACGGGGCAGGGGGAATGAAAAACTGTTTTTT. V gene TRBV30 combines with J gene TRBJ1-4, with 7 positions matching TRBD1. CDR3 length: 15 amino acids. Trimming at V came to 0 bases and at J to 5 bases, leaving 6 bases not matched to a gene. Germline loops: CDR1 GTSNPN, CDR2 SVGIG (reference sequence).

This clonotype has a count of ten or more. The V call is TRBV4-1, the J call TRBJ1-2; 9 nucleotides align to TRBD1. The junction had 6 bases not matched to a gene; V was cut back by 1 base and J by 3 bases. The CDR3 is 16 residues long. CDR1 and CDR2 from the germline V gene are MGHRA and YSYEKL. CDR3 residues: CASSQGGQGKDYGYTF. The CDR3 DNA is TGCGCCAGCAGCCAAGGGGGACAGGGTAAGGACTATGGCTACACCTTC.

This clonotype was counted many times. The rearrangement joins TRBV28 to TRBJ2-5; the D gene is possibly TRBD2 (7 bases). CDR3 length: 13 amino acids. From germline, CDR1 is MDHEN and CDR2 SYDVKM. The V gene lost 4 bases and the J gene lost 4 bases, with 10 bases spanning the gap. CDR3 nucleotides: TGTGCCAGCAGTTGGGGGGGCCCAGAGACCCAGTACTTC. As protein: CASSWGGPETQYF.

This clonotype has a handful of counts. The CDR3 reads CASSWSSGSTDTQYF. In DNA, the CDR3 is TGCGCCAGCAGCTGGAGTAGCGGGAGCACAGATACGCAGTATTTT. The chain recombines TRBV5-1 with TRBJ2-3, with 7 bases matching TRBD2. Looked up from germline, CDR1 is SGHRS and CDR2 is YFSETQ. CDR3 length: 15 residues. The ends lost 3 bases at V and 0 bases at J; junction bases unmatched: 4.

This clonotype was seen only a few times. The genes are TRBV27 and TRBJ1-2; D unresolved. Per germline, CDR1 MNHEY and CDR2 SMNVEV (reference sequence). V shed 5 bases and J shed 0 bases, with 4 bases lying between them. The CDR3 spans 12 residues. As DNA, the CDR3 is TGTGCCAGCAGTCCTTCTAACTATGGCTACACCTTC. Protein product: CASSPSNYGYTF.

In its sample, this clonotype was seen a few times. The rearrangement links TRBV30 to TRBJ1-2; the D gene is possibly TRBD1 (5 bases). The CDR3 spans 14 residues. Trimming took 0 bases from V and 2 from J, leaving 10 bases between them. CDR1 is GTSNPN and CDR2 is SVGIG in the germline V gene (reference sequence). CDR3 in amino acids: CAWSVMAGNYGYTF. The CDR3 DNA is TGTGCCTGGAGTGTAATGGCAGGGAACTATGGCTACACCTTC.

In this sample, this clonotype turned up many times. This chain uses TRBV19 with TRBJ1-2; weak D call: TRBD1 (5 bases). Per germline, CDR1 LNHDA and CDR2 SQIVND (reference sequence). The V gene lost 7 bases and the J gene lost 5 bases, with 11 bases spanning the gap. The CDR3 is made up of 12 amino acids. For the CDR3, the DNA is TGTGCCAGTATGCAAGGGGTATATGGCTACACCTTC. Amino acid sequence: CASMQGVYGYTF.

This clonotype was seen repeatedly, ten times or more. This chain links TRBV4-1 with TRBJ2-3; 9 positions match TRBD2. Germline V gene lookup returns CDR1 MGHRA and CDR2 YSYEKL. The CDR3 extends over 18 amino acids. V lost 0 bases and J lost 0; bases outside the gene matches: 7. The CDR3: CASSQEGWSGGSTDTQYF. CDR3 bases: TGCGCCAGCAGCCAAGAGGGTTGGAGCGGGGGGAGCACAGATACGCAGTATTTT.

This clonotype was detected many times. This chain joins TRBV18 and TRBJ1-1; D call uncertain. CDR3 size: 13 residues. Germline V CDR1 and CDR2: KGHSH, LQKENI. V lost 6 bases to trimming and J lost 0 bases, with 8 bases between them. The CDR3 DNA sequence: TGTGCCAGCTCCCCAGCCTTGAACACTGAAGCTTTCTTT. This translates into CASSPALNTEAFF.

This clonotype was found many times. The chain recombines TRBV15 with TRBJ2-3; D is perhaps TRBD1 or TRBD2 (5 bases each). Trimming left V 0 bases short and J 2 bases short, with 12 bases between. The CDR3 spans 16 residues. CDR1 LNHNV and CDR2 YYDKDF come from the germline V gene (reference sequence). CDR3 in DNA: TGTGCCACCAGCAGAGAACGGGGCTTGATCACAGATACGCAGTATTTT. It encodes CATSRERGLITDTQYF. The variable domain in full, with the rest retrieved from reference TRBV15 and TRBJ2-3, is DAMVIQNPRYQVTQFGKPVTLSCSQTLNHNVMYWYQQKSSQAPKLLFHYYDKDFNNEADTPDNFQSRRPNTSFCFLDIRSPGLGDTAMYLCATSRERGLITDTQYFGPGTRLTVL.

This clonotype has ten or more counts. The J gene is TRBJ2-2, the V gene TRBV5-1; D might be TRBD1 (6 bases). The CDR3 covers 17 residues. Between the trimmed V and J ends, which lost 3 bases and 2 bases, there was a span of 17 bases. The germline CDR1 and CDR2 sequences are SGHRS and YFSETQ. The CDR3 loop is CASSSITGTPNTGELFF. The CDR3 nucleotides are TGCGCCAGCAGCTCCATCACTGGGACACCTAACACCGGGGAGCTGTTTTTT.

There are many counts of this clonotype. V gene TRBV29-1 combines with J gene TRBJ2-2; D is uncertain. V was cut by 7 bases and J by 1 base, with 7 bases left in between. The CDR3 is 12 amino acids. The germline V gene encodes CDR1 SQVTM and CDR2 ANQGSEA. CDR3 region: CSGHWNTGELFF. The CDR3 bases are TGCAGCGGACATTGGAACACCGGGGAGCTGTTTTTT.

This clonotype was seen repeatedly, ten times or more. The rearrangement joins TRBV11-3 to TRBJ2-3; no firm D call. The CDR3 runs to 13 residues. Germline V lookup: CDR1 SGHNT, CDR2 YENEEA. With 5 bases removed from V and 2 bases from J, the gap between germline ends came to 8 bases. CDR3 DNA: TGTGCCAGCAGCCTAGGATACACAGATACGCAGTATTTT. Protein product: CASSLGYTDTQYF.

This clonotype has ten or more counts. This rearrangement joins TRBV28 to TRBJ1-1; no reliable D call. Germline V gene sequence: CDR1 MDHEN, CDR2 SYDVKM. The V end lost 2 bases, the J end lost 0 bases, and 16 bases lay between the germline ends. CDR3 length: 17 residues. CDR3 DNA: TGTGCCAGCAGTTTAGGTGGTCCGCCGACCATGAACACTGAAGCTTTCTTT. It is translated as CASSLGGPPTMNTEAFF.

The genes are TRBV20-1 and TRBJ1-1; the D gene is possibly TRBD1 (5 bases). This CDR3 has 11 residues. V was pared by 5 bases and J by 6 bases, with 10 bases between. CDR1 and CDR2 (germline): DFQATT, SNEGSKA (reference sequence). The CDR3 bases are TGCAGTGCTCTAGGACAATCTGAAGCTTTCTTT. This gives the protein CSALGQSEAFF.

In this sample, this clonotype turned up many times. The rearrangement links TRBV20-1 to TRBJ1-6; D is uncertain. CDR3 length equals 14 residues. Trimming pared 0 bases from V and 9 bases from J, leaving 12 bases between. Germline V gives CDR1 DFQATT, CDR2 SNEGSKA (reference sequence). The CDR3 spells CSARDLGLGSPLHF. DNA for the CDR3: TGCAGTGCTAGAGATCTAGGACTTGGTTCACCCCTCCACTTT.

This clonotype came up many times. J is TRBJ2-5 and V is TRBV20-1, with TRBD1 as a possible D gene (5 bases). This CDR3 spans 15 amino acids. CDR1 is DFQATT, CDR2 SNEGSKA, per germline (reference sequence). Trimming left V 6 bases short and J 1 base short, with 18 bases between. CDR3 in amino acids: CSAPRAWTLQETQYF. The CDR3 region has the DNA TGCAGTGCCCCTAGGGCCTGGACACTCCAAGAGACCCAGTACTTC.

The rearrangement joins TRBV7-2 to TRBJ2-7, with D maybe TRBD1 (6 bases). With 4 bases removed from V and 0 bases from J, the gap between germline ends came to 19 bases. CDR3 length equals 17 residues. The germline gives CDR1 SGHTA, CDR2 FQGNSA. The CDR3 DNA is TGTGCCAGCAGCTACCCCAAACAGGGTGGGAGCTCCTACGAGCAGTACTTC. It is translated as CASSYPKQGGSSYEQYF.

This clonotype was found many times. The chain employs TRBV5-5 and TRBJ1-6, with D possibly being TRBD1 (5 bases). The germline V gene encodes CDR1 SGHKS and CDR2 YYEKEE (reference sequence). The CDR3 runs 15 residues. Trimming cost V 2 bases and J 6 bases, with 12 bases left between them. The CDR3 loop reads CASSFREDINSPLHF. Here the CDR3 DNA reads TGTGCCAGCAGCTTCAGAGAGGACATTAATTCACCCCTCCACTTT.

This sequence joins TRBV6-4 and TRBJ2-1, with 9 bases that match TRBD2. This CDR3 is 15 amino acids long. V shed 4 bases and J 2 bases; nucleotides not matched to a gene: 3. CDR1 MRHNA and CDR2 SNTAGT come from the germline V gene. As DNA, the CDR3 is TGTGCCAGCAGTGGGCTAGCGGGGACCTACAATGAGCAGTTCTTC. Amino acid sequence: CASSGLAGTYNEQFF.